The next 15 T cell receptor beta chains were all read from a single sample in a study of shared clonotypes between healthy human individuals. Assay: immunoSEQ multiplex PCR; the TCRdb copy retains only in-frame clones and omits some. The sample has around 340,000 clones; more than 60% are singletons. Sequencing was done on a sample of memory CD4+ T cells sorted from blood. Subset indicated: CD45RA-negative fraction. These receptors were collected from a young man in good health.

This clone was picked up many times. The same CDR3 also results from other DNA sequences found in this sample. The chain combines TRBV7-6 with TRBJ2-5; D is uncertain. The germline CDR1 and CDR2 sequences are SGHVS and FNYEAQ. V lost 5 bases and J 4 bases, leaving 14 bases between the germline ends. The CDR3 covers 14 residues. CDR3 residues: CASSPFESRETQYF. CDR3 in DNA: TGTGCCAGCAGCCCCTTCGAGTCGAGAGAGACCCAGTACTTC.

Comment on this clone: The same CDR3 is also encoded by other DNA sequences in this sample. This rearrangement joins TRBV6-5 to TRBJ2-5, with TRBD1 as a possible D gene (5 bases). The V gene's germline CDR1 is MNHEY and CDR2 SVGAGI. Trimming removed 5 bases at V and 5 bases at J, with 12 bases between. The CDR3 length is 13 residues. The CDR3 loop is CASSSRVRETQYF. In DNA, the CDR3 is TGTGCCAGCAGTAGCAGGGTGCGGGAGACCCAGTACTTC.

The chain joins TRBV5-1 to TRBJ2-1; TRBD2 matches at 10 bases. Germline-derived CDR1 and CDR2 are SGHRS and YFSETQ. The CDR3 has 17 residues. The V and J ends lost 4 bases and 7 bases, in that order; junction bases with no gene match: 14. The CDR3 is CASSPLLSGRAANEQFF. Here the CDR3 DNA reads TGCGCCAGCAGCCCACTTCTCAGCGGGAGGGCCGCGAATGAGCAGTTCTTC.

CDR3 sequence reads: CASRSSPGTGGFCTDTQYF. The DNA for the CDR3 is TGTGCCAGCAGAAGTAGTCCCGGGACAGGGGGCTTTTGCACAGATACGCAGTATTTT. This rearrangement joins TRBV7-3 to TRBJ2-3; 12 bases agree with TRBD1. CDR3 length: 19 residues. Looked up from germline, CDR1 is SGHTA and CDR2 is FQGTGA. The J segment lost 1 base and the V segment lost 6 bases, leaving 14 bases of the junction unmatched.

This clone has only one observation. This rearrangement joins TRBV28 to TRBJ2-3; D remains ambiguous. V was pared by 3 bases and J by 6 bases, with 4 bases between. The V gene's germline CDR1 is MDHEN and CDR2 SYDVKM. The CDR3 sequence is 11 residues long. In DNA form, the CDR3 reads TGTGCCAGCAGTTTTGTGGATACGCAGTATTTT. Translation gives CASSFVDTQYF.

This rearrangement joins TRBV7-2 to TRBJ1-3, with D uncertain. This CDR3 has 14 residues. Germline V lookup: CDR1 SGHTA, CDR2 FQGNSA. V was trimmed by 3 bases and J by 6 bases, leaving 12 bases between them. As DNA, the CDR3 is TGTACCAGCAGCTTCGAAGAGCCATCAAACACCATATATTTT. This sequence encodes CTSSFEEPSNTIYF.

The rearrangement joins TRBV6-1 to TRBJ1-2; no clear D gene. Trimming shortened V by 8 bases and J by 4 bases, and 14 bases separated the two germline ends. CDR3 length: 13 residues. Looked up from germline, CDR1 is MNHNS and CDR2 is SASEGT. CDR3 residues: CASLGPSGYGYTF. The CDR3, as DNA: TGTGCCAGCTTAGGGCCCTCGGGCTATGGCTACACCTTC.

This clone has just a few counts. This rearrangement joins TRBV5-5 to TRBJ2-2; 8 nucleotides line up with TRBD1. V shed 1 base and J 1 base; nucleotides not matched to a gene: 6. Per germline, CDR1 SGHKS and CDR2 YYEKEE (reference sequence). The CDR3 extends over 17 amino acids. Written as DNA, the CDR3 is TGTGCCAGCAGCTTGTCCGGACAGGGCTGGAACACCGGGGAGCTGTTTTTT. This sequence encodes CASSLSGQGWNTGELFF.

CDR3 nucleotide sequence: TGTGCCAGCAGCTTGTCACCCAGGGAGACAGATACGCAGTATTTT. It specifies CASSLSPRETDTQYF. This sequence joins TRBV5-6 and TRBJ2-3, with D perhaps given as TRBD1 or TRBD2 (5 bases each). This CDR3 has 15 residues. Germline CDR1 reads SGHDT; CDR2 reads YYEEEE. Trimming removed 1 base at V and 3 bases at J, with 12 bases between.

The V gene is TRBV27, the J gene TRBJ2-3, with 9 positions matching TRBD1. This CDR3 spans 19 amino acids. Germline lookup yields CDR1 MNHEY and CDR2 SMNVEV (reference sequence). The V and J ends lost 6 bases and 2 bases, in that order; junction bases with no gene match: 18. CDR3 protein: CASSRYPPGGQGSTDTQYF. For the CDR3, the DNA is TGTGCCAGCAGCCGCTACCCCCCTGGGGGACAGGGTTCCACAGATACGCAGTATTTT.

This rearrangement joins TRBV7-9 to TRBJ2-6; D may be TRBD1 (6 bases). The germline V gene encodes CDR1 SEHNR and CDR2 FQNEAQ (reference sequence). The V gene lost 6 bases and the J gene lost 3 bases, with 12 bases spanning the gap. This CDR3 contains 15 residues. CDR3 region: CASREQGYGANVLTF. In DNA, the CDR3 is TGTGCCAGCAGGGAACAGGGTTATGGGGCCAACGTCCTGACTTTC.

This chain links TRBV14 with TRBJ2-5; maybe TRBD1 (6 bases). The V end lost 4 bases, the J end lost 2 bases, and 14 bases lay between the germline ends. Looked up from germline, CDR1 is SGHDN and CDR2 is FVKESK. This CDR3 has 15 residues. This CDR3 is CASSPLLQGQETQYF. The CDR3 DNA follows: TGTGCCAGCAGCCCGCTCCTACAGGGTCAAGAGACCCAGTACTTC.

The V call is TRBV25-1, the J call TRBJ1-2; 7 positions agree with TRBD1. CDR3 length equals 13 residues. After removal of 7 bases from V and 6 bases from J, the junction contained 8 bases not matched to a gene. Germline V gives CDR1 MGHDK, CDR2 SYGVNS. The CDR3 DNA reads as TGTGCCAGCAAGCAAACAGGGGTCGATGGCTACACCTTC. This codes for CASKQTGVDGYTF.

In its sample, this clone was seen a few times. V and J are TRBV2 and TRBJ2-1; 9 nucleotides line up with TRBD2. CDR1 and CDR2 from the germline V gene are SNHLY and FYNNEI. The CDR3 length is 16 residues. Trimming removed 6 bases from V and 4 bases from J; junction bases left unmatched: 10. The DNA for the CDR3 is TGTGCCAGCAGCCGGTATGGACTAGCGCCATACAATGAGCAGTTCTTC. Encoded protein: CASSRYGLAPYNEQFF.

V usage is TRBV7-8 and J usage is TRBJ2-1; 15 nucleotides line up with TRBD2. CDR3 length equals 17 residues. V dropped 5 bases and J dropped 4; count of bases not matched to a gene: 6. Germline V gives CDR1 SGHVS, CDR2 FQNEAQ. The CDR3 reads CASSPGLAGGYYNEQFF. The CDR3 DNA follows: TGTGCCAGCAGCCCCGGACTAGCGGGAGGGTATTACAATGAGCAGTTCTTC. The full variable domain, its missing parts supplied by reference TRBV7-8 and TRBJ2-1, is GAGVSQSPRYKVAKRGQDVALRCDPISGHVSLFWYQQALGQGPEFLTYFQNEAQLDKSGLPSDRFFAERPEGSVSTLKIQRTQQEDSAVYLCASSPGLAGGYYNEQFFGPGTRLTVL.